The 28 T cell receptor beta chains in this list originate from one sample, sequenced in a study of cytomegalovirus exposure and HLA in healthy donors. This PCR relied on a set of 60 Vbeta primers and 13 Jbeta primers. Sequencing was performed with immunoSEQ multiplex PCR; in TCRdb, only in-frame clones are kept and a portion is missing. The data show about 130,000 clones, with around a tenth seen just once and 1.5% to 2% held by the top ten. Sequencing was done on a sample of PBMCs. These receptors were obtained from a man aged 45-60 years in good health and CMV-seronegative.

The chain joins TRBV19 to TRBJ2-5, with 8 bases aligning to TRBD2. With 5 bases clipped from V and 5 bases from J, the junction kept 7 bases outside the gene matches. Germline V CDR1 and CDR2: LNHDA, SQIVND (reference sequence). The CDR3 covers 14 residues. The chain's CDR3 is CASSFGLAGETQYF. The CDR3 DNA reads as TGTGCCAGTAGTTTCGGACTAGCCGGCGAGACCCAGTACTTC. The full variable domain, with the rest looked up from reference TRBV19 and TRBJ2-5, is DGGITQSPKYLFRKEGQNVTLSCEQNLNHDAMYWYRQDPGQGLRLIYYSQIVNDFQKGDIAEGYSVSREKKESFPLTVTSAQKNPTAFYLCASSFGLAGETQYFGPGTRLLVL.

This clone appeared a few times. The CDR3 loop reads CASSLGSALKLEAFF. The CDR3 DNA sequence: TGTGCCAGCAGCTTAGGTTCGGCACTCAAACTAGAAGCTTTCTTT. The chain couples TRBV11-2 to TRBJ1-1; D remains ambiguous. Germline assignment: CDR1 SGHAT and CDR2 FQNNGV. The CDR3 covers 15 residues. Trimming removed 1 base at V and 8 bases at J, with 17 bases between.

This clone was observed a handful of times. The rearrangement links TRBV19 to TRBJ1-5, with D uncertain. The CDR3 is 14 residues long. Trimming removed 6 bases from V and 0 bases from J, with 9 bases in between. Germline V gene data show CDR1 as LNHDA and CDR2 as SQIVND (reference sequence). The CDR3 DNA follows: TGTGCCAGTAGAAGACACAATAGCAATCAGCCCCAGCATTTT. Amino acids: CASRRHNSNQPQHF.

The V gene is TRBV10-3, the J gene TRBJ2-7, with D possibly matching TRBD1 (6 bases). CDR1 is ENHRY, CDR2 SYGVKD, per germline. Trimming removed 9 bases from V and 2 bases from J, with 11 bases in between. The CDR3 runs to 12 residues. CDR3 in amino acids: CAMSGHPYEQYF. In DNA form, the CDR3 reads TGTGCCATGTCGGGACACCCCTACGAGCAGTACTTC.

This clone has a handful of counts. The rearrangement joins TRBV28 to TRBJ2-7; 14 nucleotides agree with TRBD2. CDR3 length: 15 amino acids. Germline V CDR1 and CDR2: MDHEN, SYDVKM. Losses at the gene ends were 5 bases for V and 4 bases for J; bases not matched to a gene: 4. The CDR3 nucleotides are TGTGCCAGCAGTGGGACTAGCGGGAGCTTGTACGAGCAGTACTTC. It specifies CASSGTSGSLYEQYF.

This clone has just a few counts. The chain employs TRBV5-1 and TRBJ1-1, with 9 bases fitting TRBD1. Germline CDR1 and CDR2: SGHRS and YFSETQ. J gave up 1 base and V 4 bases, and 5 bases lay outside the gene matches. This CDR3 region has 15 residues. The CDR3, as DNA: TGCGCCAGCAGCAGGACACAGGGGGCGAACACTGAAGCTTTCTTT. Its translation is CASSRTQGANTEAFF.

Only a few counts were recorded for this clone. The chain joins TRBV5-4 to TRBJ2-7; 9 positions match TRBD2. There are 17 residues in the CDR3. The V gene's germline CDR1 is SGHNT and CDR2 YYREEE (reference sequence). Losses at the gene ends were 0 bases for V and 6 bases for J; bases not matched to a gene: 13. The CDR3 DNA reads TGTGCCAGCAGCTTGGTTAAATTAGCGGGAGACCAAACCGAGCAGTACTTC. It encodes CASSLVKLAGDQTEQYF.

The genes are TRBV5-1 and TRBJ2-2; maybe TRBD1 (5 bases). The CDR3 covers 15 residues. Germline CDR1 SGHRS, CDR2 YFSETQ. V lost 0 bases, J lost 6 bases, and 12 bases lay in between. CDR3 in amino acids: CASSLGERGSGELFF. CDR3 DNA sequence: TGCGCCAGCAGCTTGGGGGAAAGGGGTTCCGGGGAGCTGTTTTTT.

The rearrangement links TRBV6-5 to TRBJ1-3; possible D gene TRBD1, 6 bases. V gave up 4 bases and J gave up 3 bases, with 13 bases separating them. CDR1 is MNHEY and CDR2 is SVGAGI in the germline V gene. The CDR3 sequence is 15 residues long. As DNA, the CDR3 is TGTGCCAGCAGTTCTGGGGGGGCGGATGGAAACACCATATATTTT. Protein product: CASSSGGADGNTIYF.

The chain joins TRBV6-5 to TRBJ2-7; a possible D gene is TRBD1 (6 bases). The CDR3 has 14 amino acids. The V end lost 6 bases, the J end lost 4 bases, and 16 bases lay between the germline ends. Germline assignment: CDR1 MNHEY and CDR2 SVGAGI. The CDR3 coding sequence is TGTGCCAGCAGAAGGGGGACGATCCTTTACGAGCAGTACTTC. It yields the protein CASRRGTILYEQYF.

Only a few counts were recorded for this clone. This chain connects TRBV7-9 to TRBJ2-1; 7 positions match TRBD1. Germline trimming cut 5 bases from V and 0 bases from J; bases unmatched to any gene: 13. This CDR3 spans 18 amino acids. Germline values: CDR1 SEHNR, CDR2 FQNEAQ (reference sequence). The CDR3 region is CASSGGQLRQSSYNEQFF. The CDR3 nucleotides are TGTGCCAGCAGCGGGGGACAGCTAAGACAGAGCTCCTACAATGAGCAGTTCTTC. Looking up the rest from reference TRBV7-9 and TRBJ2-1 gives the full variable domain: DTGVSQNPRHKITKRGQNVTFRCDPISEHNRLYWYRQTLGQGPEFLTYFQNEAQLEKSRLLSDRFSAERPKGSFSTLEIQRTEQGDSAMYLCASSGGQLRQSSYNEQFFGPGTRLTVL.

The chain is built from TRBV9 and TRBJ1-3; D possibly corresponds to TRBD1 (5 bases). The CDR3 has 18 residues. The V end lost 3 bases, the J end lost 0 bases, and 19 bases lay between the germline ends. The germline gives CDR1 SGDLS, CDR2 YYNGEE. The CDR3 protein is CASSALPRQSRSGNTIYF. CDR3 sequence (DNA): TGTGCCAGCAGCGCATTACCCAGACAGTCACGCTCTGGAAACACCATATATTTT.

V usage is TRBV11-2 and J usage is TRBJ2-2; 10 bases are shared with TRBD1. CDR1 and CDR2 (germline): SGHAT, FQNNGV. The V gene end was trimmed by 5 bases and the J gene end by 4 bases; junction bases not matched to a gene: 1. This CDR3 has 14 residues. The CDR3: CASSRTGGTGELFF. CDR3 nucleotide sequence: TGTGCCAGCAGCAGGACAGGGGGCACCGGGGAGCTGTTTTTT.

The chain is built from TRBV12-5 and TRBJ2-2, with 8 bases that match TRBD1. With 4 bases clipped from V and 2 bases from J, the junction kept 12 bases outside the gene matches. Germline assignment: CDR1 LGHNT and CDR2 FRNRAP. The CDR3 is made up of 18 amino acids. The CDR3 DNA follows: TGTGCTAGTGGTTGGATTCCGGGACAGGTTCTCAACACCGGGGAGCTGTTTTTT. Translating gives CASGWIPGQVLNTGELFF. Together with reference TRBV12-5 and TRBJ2-2, the CDR3 gives the full variable domain: DARVTQTPRHKVTEMGQEVTMRCQPILGHNTVFWYRQTMMQGLELLAYFRNRAPLDDSGMPKDRFSAEMPDATLATLKIQPSEPRDSAVYFCASGWIPGQVLNTGELFFGEGSRLTVL.

This chain connects TRBV7-6 to TRBJ2-3; 7 positions match TRBD1. Germline V gene lookup returns CDR1 SGHVS and CDR2 FNYEAQ. The junction had 4 bases not matched to a gene; V was cut back by 0 bases and J by 1 base. The CDR3 consists of 16 residues. CDR3 nucleotides: TGTGCCAGCAGCTTAGCGACAGGGACGGGCACAGATACGCAGTATTTT. Encoded protein: CASSLATGTGTDTQYF.

This sequence joins TRBV7-2 and TRBJ1-5; D unclear. CDR3 size: 12 residues. Germline CDR1 reads SGHTA; CDR2 reads FQGNSA. Trimming removed 2 bases at V and 6 bases at J, with 5 bases between. The CDR3 nucleotides are TGTGCCAGCAGCTTACGGGGTCAGCCCCAGCATTTT. It codes for CASSLRGQPQHF.

V and J are TRBV18 and TRBJ2-4; TRBD2 is a possible D gene (5 bases). The CDR3 is 20 residues long. The germline CDR1 and CDR2 sequences are KGHSH and LQKENI. The ends were cut back, 2 bases at V and 1 base at J, with 24 bases in the middle. CDR3: CASSPSGDLTGSLAKNIQYF. The CDR3 bases are TGTGCCAGCTCACCATCCGGGGATCTCACGGGGTCACTTGCCAAAAACATTCAGTACTTC.

The chain recombines TRBV7-9 with TRBJ2-1; D is uncertain. Germline CDR1 reads SEHNR; CDR2 reads FQNEAQ (reference sequence). The CDR3 runs 12 residues. V gave up 4 bases and J gave up 6 bases, with 7 bases separating them. The CDR3 protein is CASSSVGNEQFF. The CDR3 nucleotides are TGTGCCAGCAGCTCTGTCGGCAATGAGCAGTTCTTC.

V is TRBV10-3 and J is TRBJ2-7, with D maybe TRBD1 (6 bases). Trimming took off 4 bases at V and 6 bases at J, with 13 bases between the two ends. The CDR3 is 13 amino acids. The V gene's germline CDR1 is ENHRY and CDR2 SYGVKD. The CDR3 spells CAISGEQGAEQYF. Here the CDR3 DNA reads TGTGCCATCAGTGGAGAACAGGGCGCCGAGCAGTACTTC.

A few counts support this clone. The rearrangement joins TRBV5-1 to TRBJ2-7, with 8 nucleotides matching TRBD2. Trimming removed 0 bases from V and 7 bases from J; junction bases left unmatched: 12. There are 16 residues in the CDR3. The germline CDR1 and CDR2 sequences are SGHRS and YFSETQ. Here the CDR3 reads CASSLAQVAGPGEQYF. CDR3 DNA sequence: TGCGCCAGCAGCTTGGCCCAAGTAGCGGGACCGGGGGAGCAGTACTTC. Combining the CDR3 with reference TRBV5-1 and TRBJ2-7 gives the whole variable domain KAGVTQTPRYLIKTRGQQVTLSCSPISGHRSVSWYQQTPGQGLQFLFEYFSETQRNKGNFPGRFSGRQFSNSRSEMNVSTLELGDSALYLCASSLAQVAGPGEQYFGPGTRLTVT.

This clone came up a few times. This rearrangement joins TRBV2 to TRBJ1-1; 8 positions agree with TRBD1. The junction had 10 bases not matched to a gene; V was cut back by 5 bases and J by 5 bases. CDR3 length: 15 residues. Per the germline V gene, CDR1 is SNHLY and CDR2 is FYNNEI. CDR3 DNA sequence: TGTGCCAGCAGTTCTCCGACAGGGGAGAGGACTGAAGCTTTCTTT. Its translation: CASSSPTGERTEAFF.

The sample holds a few counts of this clone. The CDR3 reads CASSPPNVDRGSEQFF. The CDR3 nucleotides are TGTGCCAGCTCACCGCCAAACGTAGACCGAGGGAGTGAGCAGTTCTTC. The J gene is TRBJ2-1, the V gene TRBV18; a possible D gene is TRBD2 (5 bases). Looked up from germline, CDR1 is KGHSH and CDR2 is LQKENI. This CDR3 has 16 amino acids. Trimming left V 3 bases short and J 9 bases short, with 21 bases between.

This clone was found many times. The chain employs TRBV7-3 and TRBJ2-1; 12 nucleotides line up with TRBD2. Germline CDR1 SGHTA, CDR2 FQGTGA. The CDR3 has 17 residues. V lost 5 bases, J lost 0 bases, and 5 bases stayed unmatched. Written as DNA, the CDR3 is TGTGCCAGCAGCCCGACTAGCGGGAGACACTCCTACAATGAGCAGTTCTTC. Residues: CASSPTSGRHSYNEQFF.

This clone was seen only a few times. The chain has TRBV5-1 and TRBJ2-3; D might be TRBD1 (5 bases). The V end was cut by 0 bases, the J end by 2 bases, with 13 bases between. The CDR3 has 16 residues. Germline CDR1 reads SGHRS; CDR2 reads YFSETQ. CDR3 in amino acids: CASSLGDSHLTDTQYF. The CDR3 DNA reads TGCGCCAGCAGCTTGGGAGACAGCCATCTCACAGATACGCAGTATTTT.

The chain combines TRBV7-9 with TRBJ1-2; D unresolved. The V end was cut by 1 base, the J end by 7 bases, with 19 bases between. This CDR3 has 16 residues. Germline values: CDR1 SEHNR, CDR2 FQNEAQ (reference sequence). The CDR3 sequence: CASSLGFQFALGGYTF. For the CDR3, the DNA is TGTGCCAGCAGCTTAGGATTCCAATTTGCACTCGGTGGCTACACCTTC. Drawing the rest from reference TRBV7-9 and TRBJ1-2, the complete variable domain is DTGVSQNPRHKITKRGQNVTFRCDPISEHNRLYWYRQTLGQGPEFLTYFQNEAQLEKSRLLSDRFSAERPKGSFSTLEIQRTEQGDSAMYLCASSLGFQFALGGYTFGSGTRLTVV.

The rearrangement links TRBV6-5 to TRBJ2-7; 7 bases match TRBD1. The CDR3 consists of 12 residues. Trimming cost V 5 bases and J 6 bases; bases outside gene matches: 4. The V gene's germline CDR1 is MNHEY and CDR2 SVGAGI. The chain's CDR3 is CASSRQGIEQYF. As DNA, the CDR3 is TGTGCCAGCAGTCGACAGGGTATCGAGCAGTACTTC.

There are a few counts of this clone. V gene TRBV19 combines with J gene TRBJ1-5, with a weak D call TRBD1 (6 bases). V was pared by 3 bases and J by 4 bases, with 19 bases between. The germline V gene encodes CDR1 LNHDA and CDR2 SQIVND (reference sequence). CDR3 length: 17 amino acids. CDR3 coding DNA: TGTGCCAGTAGTATTTACCCCTACAGGGTGGGTAATCAGCCCCAGCATTTT. It encodes CASSIYPYRVGNQPQHF.

Only a few counts were recorded for this clone. The chain couples TRBV6-6 to TRBJ2-5, with a weak D call TRBD2 (5 bases). The CDR3 consists of 15 residues. Trimming removed 2 bases from V and 5 bases from J, with 15 bases in between. Germline CDR1 reads MNHNY; CDR2 reads SVGAGI (reference sequence). The CDR3 bases are TGTGCCAGCAGTTACGATGAGGGCTCGGGGGAGACCCAGTACTTC. It codes for CASSYDEGSGETQYF.